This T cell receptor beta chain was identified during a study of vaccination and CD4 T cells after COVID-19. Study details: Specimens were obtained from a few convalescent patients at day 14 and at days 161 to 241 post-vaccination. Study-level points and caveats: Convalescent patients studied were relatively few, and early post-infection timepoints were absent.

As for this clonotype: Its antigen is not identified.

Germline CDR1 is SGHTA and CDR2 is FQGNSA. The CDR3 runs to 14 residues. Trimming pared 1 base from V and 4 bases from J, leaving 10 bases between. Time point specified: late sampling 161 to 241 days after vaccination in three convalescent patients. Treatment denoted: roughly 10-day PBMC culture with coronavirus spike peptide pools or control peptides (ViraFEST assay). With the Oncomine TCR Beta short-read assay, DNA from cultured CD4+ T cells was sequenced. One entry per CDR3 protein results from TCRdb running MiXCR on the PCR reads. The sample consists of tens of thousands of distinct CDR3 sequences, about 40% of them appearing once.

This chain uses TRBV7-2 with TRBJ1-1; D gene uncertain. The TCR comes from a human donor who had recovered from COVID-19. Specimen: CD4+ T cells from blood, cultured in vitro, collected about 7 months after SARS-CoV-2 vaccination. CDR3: CASSLDPGGTEAFF. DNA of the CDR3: TGTGCCAGCAGCTTAGATCCCGGTGGCACTGAAGCTTTCTTT.